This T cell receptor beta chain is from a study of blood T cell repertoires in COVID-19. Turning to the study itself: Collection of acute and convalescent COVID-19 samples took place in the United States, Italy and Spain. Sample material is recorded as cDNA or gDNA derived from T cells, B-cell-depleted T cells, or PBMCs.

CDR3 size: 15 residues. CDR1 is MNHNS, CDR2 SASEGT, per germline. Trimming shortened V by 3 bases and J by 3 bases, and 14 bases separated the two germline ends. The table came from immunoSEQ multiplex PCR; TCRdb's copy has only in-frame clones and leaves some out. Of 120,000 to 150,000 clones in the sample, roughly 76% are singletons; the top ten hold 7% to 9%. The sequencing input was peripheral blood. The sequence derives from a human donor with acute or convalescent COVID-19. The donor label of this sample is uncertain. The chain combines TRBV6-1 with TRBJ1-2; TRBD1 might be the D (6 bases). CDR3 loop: CASSERTVYYYGYTF. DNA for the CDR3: TGTGCCAGCAGTGAGCGGACAGTGTATTACTATGGCTACACCTTC.